This entry lists 15 T cell receptor beta chains sequenced from one sample in a study of cytomegalovirus exposure and HLA in healthy donors (TCRdb year 2017). Libraries were constructed by the immunoSEQ multiplex PCR assay. For the multiplex PCR, a mixture combining 60 forward primers for TCR Vbeta segments and 13 reverse primers for TCR Jbeta segments was used. The clones in this table, taken by TCRdb from immuneACCESS, are in-frame only. Not every clone is retained; where verified, under half of the shortfall comes from an unresolved V gene, and the cause of the rest is unknown. The table for this sample lists around 110,000 clones; approximately 76% of them were counted only once. The ten largest clonotypes hold less than 2.5% of the sample. The sequenced material came from PBMCs. Source of these receptors: a man aged 18 to 35 in good health and CMV-seronegative.

V gene TRBV29-1 combines with J gene TRBJ1-2; D not certain. Trimming cost V 0 bases and J 2 bases, with 10 bases left between them. CDR3 length equals 14 residues. The germline gives CDR1 SQVTM, CDR2 ANQGSEA. CDR3: CSVEDRGSNYGYTF. In nucleotides, the CDR3 is TGCAGCGTTGAAGATAGAGGATCGAACTATGGCTACACCTTC. Complete variable domain (other parts from reference TRBV29-1 and TRBJ1-2): SAVISQKPSRDICQRGTSLTIQCQVDSQVTMMFWYRQQPGQSLTLIATANQGSEATYESGFVIDKFPISRPNLTFSTLTVSNMSPEDSSIYLCSVEDRGSNYGYTFGSGTRLTVV.

This clone was detected only once. The V call is TRBV7-2, the J call TRBJ1-1; possibly TRBD1 for D (5 bases). The germline V and J ends were trimmed by 6 bases and 4 bases, with 21 bases remaining between them. Germline V gene lookup returns CDR1 SGHTA and CDR2 FQGNSA. This CDR3 spans 16 amino acids. CDR3 nucleotides: TGTGCCAGCAGTCAGCGGGGCGACAAATCGTTCACTGAAGCTTTCTTT. This encodes CASSQRGDKSFTEAFF.

The chain carries TRBV9 and TRBJ2-5; TRBD2 might be the D (5 bases). Trimming stripped 3 bases from V and 7 bases from J, with 10 bases between. The CDR3 has 12 amino acids. The germline gives CDR1 SGDLS, CDR2 YYNGEE. The DNA for the CDR3 is TGTGCCAGCAGCGAACGAGGAGGGACCCAGTACTTC. Its protein product is CASSERGGTQYF.

The gene calls are TRBV19 and TRBJ1-2, with 7 bases that match TRBD1. V shed 9 bases, J shed 7 bases, and the junction held 11 bases outside the gene matches. CDR1 LNHDA and CDR2 SQIVND come from the germline V gene (reference sequence). CDR3 size: 13 residues. CDR3 sequence reads: CASSRQGSLGYTF. CDR3 DNA: TGTGCCAGCAGCCGACAGGGTTCGCTTGGCTACACCTTC.

The table lists this clone with a few counts. The genes are TRBV10-3 and TRBJ1-5; no definite D call. The CDR3 is made up of 14 amino acids. In germline, CDR1 is ENHRY, CDR2 SYGVKD. V dropped 0 bases and J dropped 7 bases, with 10 bases sitting between them. CDR3 amino acids: CAISESLGAQPQHF. As DNA, the CDR3 is TGTGCCATCAGTGAGTCCCTGGGCGCACAGCCCCAGCATTTT.

This chain links TRBV5-1 with TRBJ1-1, with D unresolved. Looked up from germline, CDR1 is SGHRS and CDR2 is YFSETQ. Trimming removed 6 bases from V and 3 bases from J, with 18 bases in between. CDR3 length: 15 amino acids. The CDR3 coding sequence is TGCGCCAGCAATGCCCGGGGAAGAGAGGACACTGAAGCTTTCTTT. The encoded protein is CASNARGREDTEAFF. Full variable domain (rest looked up from reference TRBV5-1 and TRBJ1-1): KAGVTQTPRYLIKTRGQQVTLSCSPISGHRSVSWYQQTPGQGLQFLFEYFSETQRNKGNFPGRFSGRQFSNSRSEMNVSTLELGDSALYLCASNARGREDTEAFFGQGTRLTVV.

V usage is TRBV28 and J usage is TRBJ2-1; TRBD2 might be the D (6 bases). Trimming pared 4 bases from V and 0 bases from J, leaving 22 bases between. This CDR3 has 19 residues. Per germline, CDR1 MDHEN and CDR2 SYDVKM. The CDR3 sequence: CASSSVGTPPPSSYNEQFF. The DNA for the CDR3 is TGTGCCAGCAGTTCCGTCGGGACTCCCCCCCCAAGCTCCTACAATGAGCAGTTCTTC.

The gene calls are TRBV28 and TRBJ1-1; D perhaps matches TRBD1 (5 bases). CDR3 length equals 15 residues. The germline V gene has CDR1 MDHEN and CDR2 SYDVKM. V lost 4 bases to trimming and J lost 6 bases, with 18 bases between them. CDR3 sequence: CASSSTSGTPPEAFF. The CDR3 DNA follows: TGTGCCAGCAGTTCCACCTCCGGGACTCCCCCTGAAGCTTTCTTT.

The chain has TRBV5-4 and TRBJ2-7, with TRBD1 matching 10 bases. The CDR3 has 15 residues. The germline V gene has CDR1 SGHNT and CDR2 YYREEE (reference sequence). Trimming removed 2 bases from V and 2 bases from J; junction bases left unmatched: 4. CDR3 nucleotide sequence: TGTGCCAGCAGCTTATCCGGGACAGGGGCCTACGAGCAGTACTTC. Translated: CASSLSGTGAYEQYF.

This clone was detected only a few times. This chain joins TRBV5-1 and TRBJ2-7, with 8 bases matching TRBD1. With 0 bases clipped from V and 0 bases from J, the junction kept 5 bases outside the gene matches. The CDR3 is 16 amino acids. The germline gives CDR1 SGHRS, CDR2 YFSETQ. The CDR3 DNA is TGCGCCAGCAGCTTGGCCTGGGACAGGAGCTCCTACGAGCAGTACTTC. It is translated as CASSLAWDRSSYEQYF.

The chain is built from TRBV28 and TRBJ1-2, with D hard to call. V shed 11 bases and J shed 7 bases, with 17 bases lying between them. CDR3 length equals 12 residues. Germline assignment: CDR1 MDHEN and CDR2 SYDVKM. CDR3 DNA: TGTGCCTCTATGTCCGGGAAAATTGGCTACACCTTC. Amino acids: CASMSGKIGYTF.

The rearrangement links TRBV19 to TRBJ1-5; D perhaps matches TRBD1 (5 bases). The germline V gene has CDR1 LNHDA and CDR2 SQIVND (reference sequence). Deletions cut 2 bases from V and 5 bases from J, with 10 bases between. The CDR3 totals 14 residues. CDR3 protein: CASSIQGSYQPQHF. The CDR3 bases are TGTGCCAGTAGTATACAGGGAAGTTATCAGCCCCAGCATTTT.

This clone was recorded a few times. The chain is built from TRBV7-9 and TRBJ1-1, with 7 positions matching TRBD1. The length of the CDR3 is 18 residues. The germline V gene encodes CDR1 SEHNR and CDR2 FQNEAQ (reference sequence). Trimming at V came to 0 bases and at J to 4 bases, leaving 14 bases not matched to a gene. CDR3 DNA: TGTGCCAGCAGCTTAGCGGACAGGACTCTGTTAGGGGGCACTGAAGCTTTCTTT. Translated, it gives CASSLADRTLLGGTEAFF.

This clone was seen once. The genes are TRBV2 and TRBJ2-3, with TRBD2 as a possible D gene (6 bases). The V gene's germline CDR1 is SNHLY and CDR2 FYNNEI. The V end lost 8 bases, the J end lost 2 bases, and 14 bases lay between the germline ends. The CDR3 totals 14 residues. Written as DNA, the CDR3 is TGTGCCAGCCAAATAGCGGACAACACAGATACGCAGTATTTT. This codes for CASQIADNTDTQYF.

CDR3 loop: CASSLPGQRHYGYTF. CDR3 bases: TGTGCCAGCAGCTTGCCGGGACAGCGTCACTATGGCTACACCTTC. V is TRBV7-2 and J is TRBJ1-2; 7 bases map to TRBD1. V lost 3 bases and J lost 3; bases outside the gene matches: 7. This CDR3 spans 15 amino acids. Germline CDR1 and CDR2: SGHTA and FQGNSA.